The clone carrying this T cell receptor (beta chain) was observed once. What it recognizes is unknown. The entry originates in a study of T cells in Graves' hyperthyroidism and ophthalmopathy. Regions amplified from RNA transcripts were the TCR beta CDR3 regions. First-round RT-PCR targeting the TCR CDR3 was performed with the HTBI primer set. MiXCR, run by TCRdb on the multiplex PCR reads, gives a single entry per CDR3 protein. This table holds around 600,000 distinct CDR3 sequences, approximately 15% found once. This CDR3 has 13 residues. The V gene's germline CDR1 is LGHDT and CDR2 YNNKEL (reference sequence). The ends were cut back, 7 bases at V and 3 bases at J, with 13 bases in the middle. Enrolled ophthalmopathy patients presented with a Clinical Activity Score of at least 3, a NOSPECS grade of at least 4, and disease duration under 3 months. Uncontrolled infection, other autoimmune disease, pregnancy or lactation disqualified patients from enrolment.

The study's findings and limits: Most thyroid clonotypes that were expanded above 0.001 also turned up in blood. Separating ophthalmopathy from stable hyperthyroidism was achieved by a 13 V-J model.

The clonotype comes from a woman aged 18-29 years with Graves' ophthalmopathy. The genes are TRBV3-1 and TRBJ2-7; TRBD2 is a possible D gene (7 bases). The sample consisted of blood. The CDR3 DNA reads TGTGCCAGCACCAAAGGGGGGGGCTACGAGCAGTACTTC. Translation: CASTKGGGYEQYF.